A selection of T cell receptor beta chains follows, all from one sample in a study of T cells in Graves' hyperthyroidism and ophthalmopathy. TCRdb itself ran the multiplex PCR reads through MiXCR, one entry per CDR3 protein. The profile shows about 350,000 distinct CDR3 sequences, around 13% of them singletons. Sequenced: blood. The receptors here all came from a woman aged 25 to 39 with Graves' hyperthyroidism. Both conserved end residues are part of each CDR3. A D gene is named only where the DNA matches it firmly. Only part of the rows carry a size: once, few, many, or a class if the clone is expanded.

CDR3	DNA	V	length	size	J	D
CSARRPGLNQPQHF	TGCAGTGCTAGAAGGCCCGGACTTAATCAGCCCCAGCATTTT	TRBV20-1	14	NA	TRBJ1-5	NA
CASSPQGRVYTEAFF	TGTGCCAGCAGTCCCCAAGGGCGTGTGTACACTGAAGCTTTCTTT	TRBV6-1	15	many	TRBJ1-1	NA
CAWSTDSYQPQHF	TGTGCCTGGAGCACAGACAGCTATCAGCCCCAGCATTTT	TRBV30	13	NA	TRBJ1-5	NA
CSARNLLASRWETQYF	TGCAGTGCTAGGAACCTACTAGCCTCGAGGTGGGAGACCCAGTACTTC	TRBV20-1	16	many	TRBJ2-5	NA
CSARARGLAGGRVNEQFF	TGCAGTGCTAGAGCGCGGGGACTAGCGGGAGGCAGGGTGAATGAGCAGTTCTTC	TRBV20-1	18	NA	TRBJ2-1	TRBD2
CASSFLGHGEHSPLHF	TGTGCCAGCAGTTTCCTGGGACACGGAGAGCATTCACCCCTCCACTTT	TRBV12-3/TRBV12-4	16	few	TRBJ1-6	NA
CASSYSGETDTQYF	TGTGCCAGCAGTTACTCCGGAGAAACAGATACGCAGTATTTT	TRBV6-5	14	NA	TRBJ2-3	NA
CASSPDTHRNYEQYF	TGTGCCAGCAGTCCCGACACCCATCGTAACTACGAGCAGTACTTC	TRBV28	15	many	TRBJ2-7	NA
CASSPTGLGQPQHF	TGTGCCAGCAGCCCTACAGGGTTAGGGCAGCCCCAGCATTTT	TRBV28	14	many	TRBJ1-5	NA
CSASRTSGRLHNEQFF	TGCAGTGCTAGCCGGACTAGCGGGAGGTTACACAATGAGCAGTTCTTC	TRBV20-1	16	NA	TRBJ2-1	TRBD2
CASRPGLATDTQYF	TGTGCCAGCAGGCCGGGACTAGCGACAGATACGCAGTATTTT	TRBV6-1	14	many	TRBJ2-3	TRBD2
CASSFKGPRTGGLVYNEQFF	TGTGCCAGCAGCTTTAAGGGCCCTCGGACAGGAGGTCTTGTCTACAATGAGCAGTTCTTC	TRBV11-2	20	many	TRBJ2-1	TRBD1
CASSKGLAGSGEQFF	TGTGCCAGCAGTAAAGGACTAGCGGGGTCGGGTGAGCAGTTCTTC	TRBV2	15	once	TRBJ2-1	TRBD2
CASSQSSGIWGTQYF	TGTGCCAGCAGCCAGTCTAGCGGGATTTGGGGGACCCAGTACTTC	TRBV14	15	few	TRBJ2-5	TRBD2
CASSPGTSGTETQYF	TGTGCCAGCTCACCAGGGACTAGCGGGACTGAGACCCAGTACTTC	TRBV18	15	NA	TRBJ2-5	TRBD2
CASSLSMSSYEQYF	TGTGCCAGCAGCTTATCGATGAGCTCCTACGAGCAGTACTTC	TRBV11-2	14	many	TRBJ2-7	NA